This TCR beta chain originates from a study of T cell repertoires in cytomegalovirus infection. Across the whole study: CMV epitopes in the study were HLA-C-restricted (recently identified) and HLA-B-restricted (well studied). Public TCR beta signature analysis indicated the presence of both CMV infection and matching HLA type.

In TCRdb, the reads were re-called with MiXCR into one record per CDR3 protein. This table holds hundreds of thousands of distinct CDR3 sequences, roughly a third found once. Concerning this clonotype: The antigen is unknown.

Findings and limits, study-wide: Dominating the ex vivo response were HLA-C-restricted CMV-specific TCR beta clonotypes.

The TCR was taken from a human donor in good health (CMV status not recorded). Some clones in this sample may be carry-over from other donors' samples. Source: cultured PBMCs, taken from culture after CMV antigen stimulation.

The chain's CDR3 is CASSPKVQLAGGPVSPDTQYF. The CDR3 DNA reads as TGTGCCAGCAGCCCGAAGGTCCAACTAGCGGGAGGGCCTGTATCACCAGATACGCAGTATTTT. This chain uses TRBV7-2 with TRBJ2-3; TRBD2 agrees at 13 bases. This CDR3 comprises 21 residues. The germline CDR1 and CDR2 sequences are SGHTA and FQGNSA. J was trimmed by 4 bases and V by 5 bases; bases with no gene match: 21.